Listed here are 7 T cell receptor beta chains from one sample, sequenced in a study of cytomegalovirus exposure and HLA in healthy donors. The PCR had 60 Vbeta and 13 Jbeta primers. Data came from immunoSEQ multiplex PCR; TCRdb stores just in-frame clones and leaves some out. The table lists about 180,000 clones, less than 80% of them singletons. The sequencing sample was made of PBMCs. Source of these receptors: a woman between 35 and 50 years old in good health and CMV-seronegative.

This clone occurred once. The J gene is TRBJ1-4, the V gene TRBV30; 11 nucleotides agree with TRBD1. Germline V gene sequence: CDR1 GTSNPN, CDR2 SVGIG (reference sequence). This CDR3 region has 13 residues. Trimming cost V 2 bases and J 8 bases; bases outside gene matches: 1. CDR3 residues: CAWSWTGGEKLFF. DNA of the CDR3: TGTGCCTGGAGTTGGACAGGGGGCGAAAAACTGTTTTTT.

The CDR3 region is CSVAEGRWNTEAFF. CDR3 sequence (DNA): TGCAGCGTTGCGGAGGGACGCTGGAACACTGAAGCTTTCTTT. The chain links TRBV29-1 to TRBJ1-1, with D maybe TRBD1 (5 bases). The V gene's germline CDR1 is SQVTM and CDR2 ANQGSEA. V lost 4 bases, J lost 1 base, and 13 bases lay in between. This CDR3 has 14 amino acids.

This clone was observed a single time. The rearrangement joins TRBV10-3 to TRBJ1-1; weak D call: TRBD1 (6 bases). With 2 bases removed from V and 6 bases from J, the gap between germline ends came to 10 bases. Per the germline V gene, CDR1 is ENHRY and CDR2 is SYGVKD. The CDR3 is 13 amino acids. CDR3 protein: CAISEEGTSEAFF. CDR3 bases: TGTGCCATCAGTGAGGAGGGGACATCTGAAGCTTTCTTT.

This clone is a singleton in its sample. The chain is built from TRBV7-2 and TRBJ1-5; 8 bases agree with TRBD1. Germline lookup yields CDR1 SGHTA and CDR2 FQGNSA. CDR3 size: 15 residues. With 5 bases clipped from V and 7 bases from J, the junction kept 10 bases outside the gene matches. The chain's CDR3 is CASSQKQGAKQPQHF. The CDR3 DNA reads as TGTGCCAGCAGCCAAAAGCAGGGGGCGAAACAGCCCCAGCATTTT.

The rearrangement uses TRBV5-4 and TRBJ1-2; 11 nucleotides agree with TRBD1. The CDR3 extends over 16 amino acids. Germline-derived CDR1 and CDR2 are SGHNT and YYREEE (reference sequence). V lost 0 bases to trimming and J lost 1 base; unmatched junction nucleotides: 2. The CDR3 nucleotides read TGTGCCAGCAGCTTGGCCGGGACAGGGGGTAACTATGGCTACACCTTC. Protein product: CASSLAGTGGNYGYTF.

The chain joins TRBV27 to TRBJ2-7, with 9 nucleotides matching TRBD1. From germline, CDR1 is MNHEY and CDR2 SMNVEV (reference sequence). There are 15 residues in the CDR3. Trimming removed 3 bases from V and 6 bases from J; junction bases left unmatched: 9. The CDR3 sequence: CASSFLGQGTGEQYF. DNA for the CDR3: TGTGCCAGCAGTTTCCTAGGACAGGGGACAGGCGAGCAGTACTTC.

A single count supports this clone. At one end, the junction sequence differs from germline, possibly due to a read error. The V gene is TRBV7-9, the J gene TRBJ2-7; 7 positions agree with TRBD1. CDR1 is SEHNR and CDR2 is FQNEAQ in the germline V gene (reference sequence). This CDR3 spans 15 amino acids. The CDR3 loop reads CSSSLVGQRGYEQYF. CDR3 DNA: TGTTCCAGCAGCTTAGTGGGACAGAGGGGGTACGAGCAGTACTTC.